The rows below give T cell receptor beta chains drawn from one sample of a study of OX40 agonist ivuxolimab in advanced cancers. Some clones are missing from TCRdb's copy, which holds only in-frame ones; the method was immunoSEQ multiplex PCR. The sample carries about 67,000 clones, about nine tenths recorded once. The sample was CD4+ or CD8+ T cells sorted from blood, taken in a trial of the OX40 agonist ivuxolimab. Every receptor here comes from an adult with an advanced solid tumor such as melanoma, head and neck, liver or kidney cancer. CDR3s include the opening cysteine and the closing phenylalanine or tryptophan. A D gene is named only where the DNA matches it firmly. Clone size is not always given. Where it is, it says once, few, many or a class for expanded clones.

>TRBJ2-3|TRBV5-1|TRBD2|.
CASSLGTSGGTRTDTQYF
TGCGCCAGCAGCTTAGGGACTAGCGGGGGGACTCGCACAGATACGCAGTATTTT
>TRBJ2-6|TRBV5-1|TRBD1|.
CASSLDRGGANVLTF
TGCGCCAGCAGCCTCGACAGGGGAGGGGCCAACGTCCTGACTTTC
>TRBJ2-1|TRBV5-1|TRBD2|.
CASSLARTSESSYNEQFF
TGCGCCAGCAGCTTGGCCAGGACTAGCGAGAGCTCCTACAATGAGCAGTTCTTC
>TRBJ2-5|TRBV11-3|.|.
CASSLTGISETQYF
TGTGCCAGCAGCTTAACTGGCATTTCGGAGACCCAGTACTTC
>TRBJ2-7|TRBV28|TRBD1|.
CASSPPGQGSYEQYF
TGTGCCAGCAGTCCTCCGGGACAGGGATCCTACGAGCAGTACTTC
>TRBJ1-5|TRBV5-6|.|.
CASSSQLISNQPQHF
TGTGCCAGCAGCTCACAGTTGATTAGCAATCAGCCCCAGCATTTT
>TRBJ1-1|TRBV15|.|.
CATSRNPAGNTEAFF
TGTGCCACCAGCAGAAACCCGGCCGGCAACACTGAAGCTTTCTTT
>TRBJ2-1|TRBV5-4|TRBD2|.
CASSLVRKRGNEQFF
TGTGCCAGCAGCTTGGTAAGAAAGCGGGGCAATGAGCAGTTCTTC
>TRBJ2-3|TRBV28|TRBD2|.
CASSLGLAGLIRDTQYF
TGTGCCAGCAGTTTAGGACTAGCGGGGTTAATTCGGGATACGCAGTATTTT
>TRBJ2-1|TRBV7-9|TRBD2|.
CASSLSGRGSNEQFF
TGTGCCAGCAGCCTAAGCGGGAGGGGGTCAAATGAGCAGTTCTTC
>TRBJ2-5|TRBV15|TRBD1|.
CATSRDLGQGIETQYF
TGTGCCACCAGCAGAGATCTGGGACAGGGGATCGAGACCCAGTACTTC
>TRBJ2-1|TRBV7-3|TRBD2|.
CASSRWAGGPNEQFF
TGTGCCAGCAGCCGGTGGGCGGGGGGGCCAAATGAGCAGTTCTTC
>TRBJ1-1|TRBV7-9|TRBD1|.
CASSFRQGVDTEAFF
TGTGCCAGCAGCTTCCGACAGGGGGTGGACACTGAAGCTTTCTTT
>TRBJ1-1|TRBV7-9|.|.
CASSLGRRGGTEAFF
TGTGCCAGCAGCTTAGGGCGCAGGGGCGGCACTGAAGCTTTCTTT
>TRBJ2-3|TRBV28|.|.
CASSDPLGLGPGTQYF
TGTGCCAGCAGTGACCCCTTAGGGTTGGGGCCAGGGACGCAGTATTTT
>TRBJ1-1|TRBV6-5|TRBD1|.
CASTPRQGVNTEAFF
TGTGCCAGCACCCCCCGACAGGGTGTGAACACTGAAGCTTTCTTT
>TRBJ1-4|TRBV4-3|.|.
CASSQDFRAPPEKLFF
TGCGCCAGCAGCCAAGACTTCCGGGCTCCGCCTGAAAAACTGTTTTTT
>TRBJ2-1|TRBV9|TRBD2|.
CATEGGGADEQFF
TGTGCCACCGAAGGCGGGGGGGCCGATGAGCAGTTCTTC
>TRBJ1-2|TRBV2|.|.
CASRMGRDYGYTF
TGTGCCAGCAGAATGGGGCGGGACTATGGCTACACCTTC
>TRBJ1-1|TRBV18|.|.
CASSYSRENTEAFF
TGTGCCAGCTCGTACTCCAGGGAGAACACTGAAGCTTTCTTT
>TRBJ2-5|TRBV18|TRBD2|.
CASSRGLAGLGETQYF
TGTGCCAGCTCACGCGGACTAGCGGGGCTCGGGGAGACCCAGTACTTC
>TRBJ1-3|TRBV18|.|.
CASSPPSGAAGNTIYF
TGTGCCAGCTCACCACCGTCCGGGGCCGCGGGAAACACCATATATTTT
>TRBJ1-5|TRBV28|TRBD1|.
CASRKSGGSNQPQHF
TGTGCCAGCAGAAAGTCAGGGGGTAGCAATCAGCCCCAGCATTTT
>TRBJ1-2|TRBV10-3|.|.
CAISATENYGYTF
TGTGCCATCAGTGCTACCGAGAACTATGGCTACACCTTC
>TRBJ2-7|TRBV15|TRBD1|.
CATSRRPGQGLYEQYF
TGTGCCACCAGCCGTAGACCGGGACAGGGTCTCTACGAGCAGTACTTC
>TRBJ2-3|TRBV11-2|.|.
CASRAMGDRADTQYF
TGTGCCAGCCGAGCCATGGGAGATAGGGCAGATACGCAGTATTTT
>TRBJ1-2|TRBV28|.|.
CASGSGLYGYTF
TGTGCCAGCGGGTCGGGGTTGTATGGCTACACCTTC
>TRBJ1-1|TRBV5-1|.|.
CASSPASIRGEAFF
TGCGCCAGCAGCCCGGCCTCCATCCGGGGTGAAGCTTTCTTT
>TRBJ1-2|TRBV29-1|.|.
CSVGTNYGYTF
TGCAGCGTGGGTACTAACTATGGCTACACCTTC
>TRBJ1-2|TRBV27|.|.
CASSPRRHYGYTF
TGTGCCAGCAGTCCCCGACGCCACTATGGCTACACCTTC
>TRBJ1-5|TRBV6-5|.|.
CASSWGQASNQPQHF
TGTGCCAGCAGTTGGGGTCAGGCGAGCAATCAGCCCCAGCATTTT
>TRBJ2-2|TRBV2|.|.
CASTISGIANTGELFF
TGTGCCAGCACCATTAGCGGAATCGCGAACACCGGGGAGCTGTTTTTT
>TRBJ2-7|TRBV5-4|TRBD1|.
CASSPGDRAFGEQYF
TGTGCCAGCAGCCCGGGGGACAGGGCCTTTGGCGAGCAGTACTTC
>TRBJ1-2|TRBV4-3|.|few
CASSHTARGGYTF
TGCGCCAGCAGCCATACCGCACGGGGGGGCTACACCTTC
>TRBJ1-1|TRBV6-1|.|.
CASSEGVGFLTEAFF
TGTGCCAGCAGTGAAGGGGTGGGGTTTCTCACTGAAGCTTTCTTT
>TRBJ1-1|TRBV11-3|.|.
CASSLMGGIDTEAFF
TGTGCCAGCAGCTTAATGGGGGGTATTGACACTGAAGCTTTCTTT
>TRBJ2-1|TRBV7-2|.|.
CASSLGPSGINEQFF
TGTGCCAGCAGCTTAGGCCCCTCAGGGATCAATGAGCAGTTCTTC
>TRBJ2-3|TRBV18|TRBD2|.
CASSPPLAGGIDTQYF
TGTGCCAGCTCACCACCCCTAGCGGGAGGTATAGATACGCAGTATTTT
>TRBJ1-2|TRBV28|.|.
CASSLIGQLNYGYTF
TGTGCCAGCAGTTTAATTGGGCAACTTAACTATGGCTACACCTTC
>TRBJ2-5|TRBV29-1|TRBD1|.
CSVGSGGRETQYF
TGCAGCGTTGGATCAGGGGGCAGGGAGACCCAGTACTTC
>TRBJ2-7|TRBV5-6|.|.
CASSLFWTRVDEQYF
TGTGCCAGCAGCTTATTTTGGACAAGGGTGGACGAGCAGTACTTC
>TRBJ1-3|TRBV10-3|.|.
CAISGTSGNTIYF
TGTGCCATCAGTGGGACATCCGGAAACACCATATATTTT
>TRBJ1-2|TRBV19|.|once
CASSIQGTNYGYTF
TGTGCCAGTAGTATCCAGGGCACTAACTATGGCTACACCTTC
>TRBJ2-5|TRBV18|TRBD2|.
CASSPQGLAGLGPQETQYF
TGTGCCAGCTCACCCCAAGGACTAGCGGGCCTGGGGCCGCAAGAGACCCAGTACTTC
>TRBJ2-3|TRBV7-7|.|few
CASSLSGTDTQYF
TGTGCTAGCAGCTTATCAGGGACAGATACGCAGTATTTT
>TRBJ1-1|TRBV28|TRBD1|.
CASSSGQSNTEAFF
TGTGCCAGCAGTTCGGGACAGTCGAACACTGAAGCTTTCTTT
>TRBJ2-5|TRBV2|TRBD2|once
CASRGLAGPWRGYF
TGTGCCAGCAGAGGACTAGCGGGGCCCTGGCGGGGGTACTTC
>TRBJ1-5|TRBV19|.|.
CASSIGEYRNQPQHF
TGTGCCAGTAGTATAGGGGAGTACCGCAATCAGCCCCAGCATTTT
>TRBJ1-1|TRBV7-9|.|.
CASSIGKGLGTEAFF
TGTGCCAGCAGTATCGGAAAGGGGTTGGGCACTGAAGCTTTCTTT
>TRBJ1-1|TRBV28|.|.
CASSSNTEAFF
TGTGCCAGCAGCTCGAACACTGAAGCTTTCTTT
>TRBJ1-1|TRBV30|.|few
CAWLRGGNTEAFF
TGTGCCTGGCTCCGTGGCGGGAACACTGAAGCTTTCTTT
>TRBJ1-1|TRBV7-9|TRBD1|.
CASSKGQPATEAFF
TGTGCCAGCAGCAAGGGACAGCCCGCGACTGAAGCTTTCTTT
>TRBJ2-7|TRBV7-2|TRBD2|.
CASGIVAGGTYEQYF
TGTGCCAGCGGGATAGTAGCGGGAGGGACCTACGAGCAGTACTTC
>TRBJ2-3|TRBV2|.|.
CASSVTGHQDTQYF
TGTGCCAGCAGTGTTACAGGGCATCAAGATACGCAGTATTTT
>TRBJ2-7|TRBV4-1|TRBD1|.
CASRLYDRDYEQYF
TGCGCCAGCAGGCTATACGACAGGGACTACGAGCAGTACTTC
>TRBJ2-3|TRBV5-1|TRBD2|once
CASSLDLLTSGRGSDTQYF
TGCGCCAGCAGCTTGGACCTCCTGACTAGCGGGAGAGGGTCAGATACGCAGTATTTT
>TRBJ2-4|TRBV6-5|.|.
CASSSGGGGNIQYF
TGTGCCAGCAGCTCCGGGGGCGGGGGAAACATTCAGTACTTC